The T cell receptor (beta chain) under discussion was sequenced for a study of blood T cells in healthy people across ages. The study's findings and limits: The study lacked donor CMV status, which possibly confounded expanded clonotype changes.

It was with a sample-barcoded 5' primer and a J-beta primer mix that a second PCR of about 6 to 11 cycles was run. TCRdb independently ran MiXCR on the 5' RACE reads; one entry per CDR3 protein. The data contain roughly 1.9 million distinct CDR3 sequences, about 39% of them seen just once; the ten biggest clones take up under 30%. Donor samples were obtained from healthy Caucasian individuals from Russia, aged 6 to 90. Each sample yielded at least 6 micrograms of PBMC total RNA. This clonotype was recorded a few times. As yet, its antigen is unknown. The clonotype originates from a human donor in good health. Sequenced sample: blood.

CDR3 sequence reads: CASSLFGTVKQETQYF. The CDR3 DNA sequence: TGTGCCAGCAGTTTGTTCGGGACAGTTAAGCAAGAGACCCAGTACTTC. The J gene is TRBJ2-5, the V gene TRBV27, with TRBD1 matching over 7 bases. Germline V gene lookup returns CDR1 MNHEY and CDR2 SMNVEV (reference sequence). The V gene end was trimmed by 3 bases and the J gene end by 2 bases; junction bases not matched to a gene: 9. The CDR3 runs 16 residues.